The source of this TCR beta chain is a study of CD8 T cells in ankylosing spondylitis. This CDR3 contains 15 residues. The germline CDR1 and CDR2 sequences are LGHNA and YSLEER. V was pared by 3 bases and J by 6 bases, with 17 bases between. TCRdb fed the 5' RACE reads into MiXCR, producing one record per CDR3 protein. The sample holds about 220,000 distinct CDR3 sequences, approximately 7.4% seen once. The sample holds many counts of this clonotype. The antigen is not known. Study-level points and caveats: Disease-linked clones proved CD8+ and comparatively uncommon in peripheral blood. What seemed typical of ankylosing spondylitis blood was a TCR beta motif built from eight highly homologous variants.

The sequencing input was blood, either unsorted or a sorted T cell fraction (not recorded which). The chain links TRBV4-3 to TRBJ1-1; D perhaps matches TRBD1 (6 bases). The sequence came from a male donor with ankylosing spondylitis. CDR3 bases: TGCGCCAGCAGCCAGGAGACAGGCTCCCGGCCTGAAGCTTTCTTT. Its translation: CASSQETGSRPEAFF.